These 18 T cell receptor beta chains originate from one sample sequenced in a study of T cells in Graves' hyperthyroidism and ophthalmopathy. Using RNA transcripts as the source, TCR beta CDR3 regions were amplified. An initial round of RT-PCR targeting the TCR CDR3 relied on the HTBI primer set. One entry per CDR3 protein, called by TCRdb with MiXCR from the multiplex PCR reads. The sample includes roughly 500,000 distinct CDR3 sequences, over 45% of them seen just once. Sequenced input: peripheral blood or thyroid tissue (not recorded which). Receptor source: an adult woman with Graves' disease, either hyperthyroidism or ophthalmopathy (not recorded which).

V is TRBV7-9 and J is TRBJ1-1; unclear D gene. CDR1 and CDR2 (germline): SEHNR, FQNEAQ (reference sequence). The CDR3 totals 15 residues. Trimming took off 5 bases at V and 5 bases at J, with 18 bases between the two ends. CDR3 bases: TGTGCCAGCAGCCCAAAGGCCCGGCCCAATACTGAAGCTTTCTTT. Translation gives CASSPKARPNTEAFF.

This clonotype was seen repeatedly, ten times or more. The chain has TRBV19 and TRBJ1-5; maybe TRBD1 (5 bases). There are 15 residues in the CDR3. Germline V lookup: CDR1 LNHDA, CDR2 SQIVND (reference sequence). Trimming took off 3 bases at V and 4 bases at J, with 13 bases between the two ends. The CDR3: CASSIEGFPNQPQHF. CDR3 nucleotide sequence: TGTGCCAGTAGTATTGAGGGGTTTCCAAATCAGCCCCAGCATTTT.

V and J are TRBV11-2 and TRBJ2-2; 7 nucleotides agree with TRBD1. Germline assignment: CDR1 SGHAT and CDR2 FQNNGV. The junction had 3 bases not matched to a gene; V was cut back by 6 bases and J by 2 bases. The CDR3 runs 14 residues. The CDR3 nucleotides read TGTGCCAGCAGAAGGGGGCGAAACACCGGGGAGCTGTTTTTT. Translation: CASRRGRNTGELFF.

The rearrangement links TRBV7-9 to TRBJ1-2; no reliable D call. The V gene's germline CDR1 is SEHNR and CDR2 FQNEAQ (reference sequence). This CDR3 is built from 14 residues. V was trimmed by 3 bases and J by 4 bases, leaving 12 bases between them. In DNA, the CDR3 is TGTGCCAGCAGCTTTGGATCGCAGCTCTATGGCTACACCTTC. This encodes CASSFGSQLYGYTF.

The CDR3 coding sequence is TGTGCCAGCAGCGTAGAGGCCAGGGGGGAGTGGAATTCACCCCTCCACTTT. Translation: CASSVEARGEWNSPLHF. This chain links TRBV9 with TRBJ1-6; 7 nucleotides align to TRBD1. Looked up from germline, CDR1 is SGDLS and CDR2 is YYNGEE. The CDR3 totals 17 residues. Losses at the gene ends were 0 bases for V and 7 bases for J; bases not matched to a gene: 10.

This clonotype was seen a handful of times. The V gene is TRBV10-3, the J gene TRBJ2-3, with 7 bases that match TRBD2. CDR1 is ENHRY and CDR2 is SYGVKD in the germline V gene. J gave up 6 bases and V 3 bases, and 6 bases lay outside the gene matches. This CDR3 is built from 14 residues. CDR3 nucleotides: TGTGCCATCAGTGAAGGGCGGGAGATGGATACGCAGTATTTT. As protein: CAISEGREMDTQYF.

The CDR3 DNA sequence: TGCAGTGCTAGAGCCTCTAGCGGGAGGAAAGCGTACGAGCAGTACTTC. The encoded protein is CSARASSGRKAYEQYF. This chain links TRBV20-1 with TRBJ2-7; the match to TRBD2 covers 11 bases. CDR1 and CDR2 (germline): DFQATT, SNEGSKA (reference sequence). After removal of 1 base from V and 4 bases from J, the junction contained 9 bases not matched to a gene. This CDR3 comprises 16 residues.

This clonotype was counted ten times or more. V usage is TRBV20-1 and J usage is TRBJ2-7; no definite D call. Between the trimmed V and J ends, which lost 4 bases and 5 bases, there was a span of 15 bases. CDR1 is DFQATT, CDR2 SNEGSKA, per germline (reference sequence). The length of the CDR3 is 13 residues. The CDR3 loop reads CSAKEVSLDEQYF. The CDR3 DNA is TGCAGTGCTAAAGAGGTATCCCTCGACGAGCAGTACTTC.

The table lists this clonotype with many counts. The rearrangement uses TRBV19 and TRBJ2-5; TRBD1 agrees at 8 bases. Losses at the gene ends were 2 bases for V and 3 bases for J; bases not matched to a gene: 8. CDR1 LNHDA and CDR2 SQIVND come from the germline V gene (reference sequence). CDR3 length: 16 amino acids. The CDR3 DNA is TGTGCCAGTAGTATACTCTCTGGGACAGGCGAAGAGACCCAGTACTTC. As protein: CASSILSGTGEETQYF. The variable domain in full, with the rest retrieved from reference TRBV19 and TRBJ2-5, is DGGITQSPKYLFRKEGQNVTLSCEQNLNHDAMYWYRQDPGQGLRLIYYSQIVNDFQKGDIAEGYSVSREKKESFPLTVTSAQKNPTAFYLCASSILSGTGEETQYFGPGTRLLVL.

The genes are TRBV6-5 and TRBJ2-5; D gene ambiguous. Germline V lookup: CDR1 MNHEY, CDR2 SVGAGI. V was trimmed by 6 bases and J by 4 bases, leaving 12 bases between them. The CDR3 totals 13 residues. The CDR3 nucleotides read TGTGCCAGCAGCCCCGGACCTACAGAGACCCAGTACTTC. Amino acids: CASSPGPTETQYF.

This chain uses TRBV9 with TRBJ1-5; D not certain. V shed 4 bases and J shed 3 bases, with 14 bases lying between them. The CDR3 has 15 residues. CDR1 and CDR2 (germline): SGDLS, YYNGEE. The CDR3 nucleotides read TGTGCCAGCAGCTTGGATGGAGGAAACAATCAGCCCCAGCATTTT. Translating gives CASSLDGGNNQPQHF.

V is TRBV24-1 and J is TRBJ2-1, with TRBD2 matching 13 bases. The germline CDR1 and CDR2 sequences are KGHDR and SFDVKD. V shed 4 bases, J shed 7 bases, and the junction held 6 bases outside the gene matches. This CDR3 has 16 amino acids. The CDR3 DNA reads as TGTGCCACCAGTGAAGGACTAGCGGGAGTTTTAAATGAGCAGTTCTTC. Amino acids: CATSEGLAGVLNEQFF.

This clonotype is a singleton in its sample. The V and J genes are TRBV6-2 or TRBV6-3 and TRBJ2-7; 7 bases line up with TRBD2. V dropped 6 bases and J dropped 5; count of bases not matched to a gene: 13. Germline CDR1 is MNHEY and CDR2 is SVGEGT. CDR3 length equals 15 residues. The CDR3 reads CASSISSREVDEQYF. The CDR3 DNA reads TGTGCCAGCAGCATTAGTAGCCGGGAGGTCGACGAGCAGTACTTC.

The table lists this clonotype with a few counts. J is TRBJ2-7 and V is TRBV7-3; the match to TRBD2 covers 9 bases. The CDR3 has 14 residues. Per the germline V gene, CDR1 is SGHTA and CDR2 is FQGTGA. Germline trimming cut 11 bases from V and 3 bases from J; bases unmatched to any gene: 11. CDR3 loop: CAPITGTSFYEQYF. The CDR3 bases are TGTGCCCCTATCACTGGGACTAGCTTCTACGAGCAGTACTTC.

Comment on this clonotype: The junction departs from germline at one end; a sequencing error may be responsible. This sequence joins TRBV7-9 and TRBJ2-5; TRBD1 agrees at 7 bases. Germline V CDR1 and CDR2: SEHNR, FQNEAQ (reference sequence). The CDR3 is made up of 15 amino acids. The CDR3 DNA is TGTGCCAGCAACTTAGCAGGGACAGATCAAGAGACCCAGTACTTC. It codes for CASNLAGTDQETQYF.

The chain links TRBV9 to TRBJ1-2; tentatively, D is TRBD1 (5 bases). Germline lookup yields CDR1 SGDLS and CDR2 YYNGEE. Between the trimmed V and J ends, which lost 0 bases and 5 bases, there was a span of 23 bases. This CDR3 has 18 residues. DNA of the CDR3: TGTGCCAGCAGCGTAGATCAGGCCGGGGACCGAGGAGCGTATGGCTACACCTTC. This translates into CASSVDQAGDRGAYGYTF. Looking up the rest from reference TRBV9 and TRBJ1-2 gives the full variable domain: DSGVTQTPKHLITATGQRVTLRCSPRSGDLSVYWYQQSLDQGLQFLIQYYNGEERAKGNILERFSAQQFPDLHSELNLSSLELGDSALYFCASSVDQAGDRGAYGYTFGSGTRLTVV.

The sample holds one count of this clonotype. The genes are TRBV7-9 and TRBJ2-2; TRBD1 agrees at 9 bases. The germline V gene has CDR1 SEHNR and CDR2 FQNEAQ (reference sequence). V shed 4 bases and J 9 bases; nucleotides not matched to a gene: 15. The CDR3 runs 17 residues. CDR3 coding DNA: TGTGCCAGCAGCTGGTCCGGGACAGGGATGATTCTACGGGAGCTGTTTTTT. Protein product: CASSWSGTGMILRELFF.

V usage is TRBV29-1 and J usage is TRBJ1-4; D not certain. Per the germline V gene, CDR1 is SQVTM and CDR2 is ANQGSEA. This CDR3 is 13 amino acids long. Between the trimmed V and J ends, which lost 3 bases and 7 bases, there was a span of 12 bases. The CDR3 sequence is CSVDGVAGEKLFF. CDR3 nucleotide sequence: TGCAGCGTTGACGGGGTGGCAGGTGAAAAACTGTTTTTT.